A selection of T cell receptor beta chains follows, all from one sample in a study of radiotherapy plus CTLA-4 blockade in lung cancer. Produced via immunoSEQ multiplex PCR; TCRdb's table is partial and in-frame only. This table holds about 46,000 clones, about four fifths found once. The sample here was peripheral blood, taken from a patient treated with radiotherapy plus ipilimumab. The receptor set was obtained from a human donor with non-small cell lung cancer who had a complete response to radiotherapy plus ipilimumab. CDR3s include the opening cysteine and the closing phenylalanine or tryptophan. A D gene is named only where the DNA matches it firmly. Not all rows give a size; the values are once, few, many and, for expanded clones, a class.

.	TRBV30	TRBJ1-5	.	TGTGCCTGGAGTGTAGACAGGAGCAATCAGCCCCAGCATTTT	CAWSVDRSNQPQHF
.	TRBV11-3	TRBJ2-7	.	TGTGCCAGCAGGGGGGGCGGGGGTTACGAGCAGTACTTC	CASRGGGGYEQYF
few	TRBV5-1	TRBJ2-5	.	TGCGCCAGCAGCTCACCCTCAGGGGCAGAGACCCAGTACTTC	CASSSPSGAETQYF
.	TRBV13	TRBJ1-5	.	TGTGCCAGCAGCTTCGGGGATAGCAATCAGCCCCAGCATTTT	CASSFGDSNQPQHF
.	TRBV6-6	TRBJ2-3	.	TGTGCCAGCAGTTACGGTGCAGGGGCTAACACAGATACGCAGTATTTT	CASSYGAGANTDTQYF
.	TRBV6-1	TRBJ1-5	TRBD1	TGTGCCAGCAGCGGACAGGGTTCCGTCTTTGAGCCCCAGCATTTT	CASSGQGSVFEPQHF
few	TRBV28	TRBJ1-5	.	TGTGCCAGCAGATTAGGGCCCCGGGGTAGGTATCAGCCCCAGCATTTT	CASRLGPRGRYQPQHF
.	TRBV7-2	TRBJ1-3	.	TGTGCCAGCAGCTTAGACAGGCTTGGAAACACCATATATTTT	CASSLDRLGNTIYF
once	TRBV27	TRBJ2-3	.	TGTGCCAGCAGTTTACAGGGCCTCGCGTGGGATACGCAGTATTTT	CASSLQGLAWDTQYF
.	TRBV11-2	TRBJ1-4	TRBD1	TGTGCCAGCAGCTTAGGGGGGACAGGTGTCGAAAAACTGTTTTTT	CASSLGGTGVEKLFF
.	TRBV5-6	TRBJ1-5	TRBD1	TGTGCCAGCAGCTTATACGACAGGGGAAGGAATCAGCCCCAGCATTTT	CASSLYDRGRNQPQHF
.	TRBV9	TRBJ1-2	.	TGTGCCAGCAGCGACCCGGGTGGCTACACCTTC	CASSDPGGYTF
.	TRBV27	TRBJ1-1	.	TGTGCCAGCAGCCCTGGGCGGGGGGAGAACACTGAAGCTTTCTTT	CASSPGRGENTEAFF
.	TRBV30	TRBJ1-3	TRBD1	TGTGCCTGGAGTAGAGGACAGGGAGTCTACGGTTCTGGAAACACCATATATTTT	CAWSRGQGVYGSGNTIYF
once	TRBV19	TRBJ1-4	.	TGTGCCAGTAGGGACATTTTCACAACTAATGAAAAACTGTTTTTT	CASRDIFTTNEKLFF
few	TRBV7-6	TRBJ1-4	.	TGTGCCAGCAGCTTAGCGCCGGAAGGGGTTGAAAAACTGTTTTTT	CASSLAPEGVEKLFF
.	TRBV19	TRBJ1-1	.	TGTGCCAGTAGTCCCTTCCGATCGACTGCGAACACTGAAGCTTTCTTT	CASSPFRSTANTEAFF
.	TRBV7-8	TRBJ2-5	.	TGTGCCAGCAGCTTTAGCGTCCAAGAGACCCAGTACTTC	CASSFSVQETQYF
.	TRBV9	TRBJ1-3	.	TGTGCCAGCAGCGTAGCTGTGTTGGGCAGGGAGGCCACTGGAAACACCATATATTTT	CASSVAVLGREATGNTIYF
.	TRBV27	TRBJ1-5	TRBD1	TGTGCCAGCAGTTTTCGGGCAGGGGGCAGCAATCAGCCCCAGCATTTT	CASSFRAGGSNQPQHF